The T cell receptor beta chain described here comes from a study of response to subunit inactivated influenza vaccine. Whole-study results and caveats: Authors suggested each seasonal influenza vaccination recruits few new T cells.

V was clipped by 5 bases and J by 6 bases, with 14 bases between them. The CDR3 consists of 13 residues. This clonotype was detected a few times. As yet, its antigen is unknown. Each CDR3 protein gets one entry after TCRdb re-called the RT-PCR reads with MiXCR. The sample carries about 520,000 distinct CDR3 sequences, 6% to 9% recorded once. The origin of this receptor is a man between 50 and 75 years old who received an inactivated influenza vaccine. Sequenced material: PBMCs from blood, taken roughly 24 months after vaccination. The chain links TRBV12-3 or TRBV12-4 to TRBJ2-7; the D gene is possibly TRBD1 (5 bases). The CDR3 region has the DNA TGTGCCAGCAGTACGACAGACGACAGCGAGCAGTACTTC. This sequence encodes CASSTTDDSEQYF.